Listed here are 32 T cell receptor beta chains from one sample, sequenced in a study of T cells after posttransplantation cyclophosphamide. A marrow graft followed busulfan-fludarabine conditioning, with cyclophosphamide on days +3 and +4. Profiled with immunoSEQ multiplex PCR; TCRdb holds only in-frame clones, not every one. The repertoire yields 7,000 to 9,000 clones, none seen only once; the top ten contain around 5.1%. The sample in question was PBMCs, obtained after allogeneic stem cell transplant with posttransplant cyclophosphamide. The receptors shown here come from a young adult male patient who received an allogeneic stem cell transplant from an unrelated donor, was CMV-positive, and had acute and chronic GVHD. Part of the T cells may come from the graft donor.

Ten or more counts support this clone. The chain links TRBV5-6 to TRBJ2-7; no clear D. The V gene lost 4 bases and the J gene lost 5 bases, with 16 bases spanning the gap. Germline assignment: CDR1 SGHDT and CDR2 YYEEEE. The CDR3 sequence is 14 residues long. CDR3 sequence reads: CASSLVSRWNEQYV. In DNA, the CDR3 is TGTGCCAGCAGCCTAGTAAGCCGCTGGAACGAGCAGTACGTC.

This clone was counted ten times or more. V is TRBV25-1 and J is TRBJ1-4; TRBD1 matches at 9 bases. From germline, CDR1 is MGHDK and CDR2 SYGVNS. V lost 2 bases, J lost 6 bases, and 7 bases stayed unmatched. The CDR3 totals 16 residues. The CDR3 DNA sequence: TGTGCCAGCAGTGAACCGGGGGGACAGGGAGATGAAAAACTGTTTTTT. Protein: CASSEPGGQGDEKLFF.

This clone was detected many times. This rearrangement joins TRBV5-8 to TRBJ2-3, with TRBD1 matching over 11 bases. This CDR3 spans 15 amino acids. V was pared by 4 bases and J by 3 bases, with 4 bases of the junction left unmatched. Germline assignment: CDR1 SGHTS and CDR2 YDEGEE. The CDR3 DNA is TGTGCCAGCAGCACCGGGACAGGGGGAACAGATACGCAGTATTTT. This gives the protein CASSTGTGGTDTQYF.

The chain employs TRBV20-1 and TRBJ1-2, with D perhaps TRBD1 (6 bases). Deletions cut 3 bases from V and 8 bases from J, with 7 bases between. This CDR3 has 10 amino acids. Per the germline V gene, CDR1 is DFQATT and CDR2 is SNEGSKA (reference sequence). The CDR3 sequence is CSARGAGYTF. As DNA, the CDR3 is TGCAGTGCTAGGGGGGCCGGCTACACCTTC.

This clone was observed many times. V and J are TRBV7-2 and TRBJ2-7, with D possibly being TRBD1 (6 bases). The germline gives CDR1 SGHTA, CDR2 FQGNSA. This CDR3 comprises 15 residues. The germline V and J ends were trimmed by 1 base and 5 bases, with 15 bases remaining between them. In nucleotides, the CDR3 is TGTGCCAGCAGCTTAGTCCCCGACAGGTTTCACGAGCAGTACGTC. Translation: CASSLVPDRFHEQYV.

This clone was observed many times. The chain employs TRBV11-1 and TRBJ2-7, with TRBD1 matching over 7 bases. Germline V gene lookup returns CDR1 SGHAT and CDR2 FQDESV (reference sequence). The CDR3 covers 15 residues. The ends lost 6 bases at V and 6 bases at J; junction bases unmatched: 14. The CDR3: CASSLIRQGRGEQYF. The CDR3 nucleotides read TGTGCCAGCAGTCTAATCCGACAGGGACGAGGCGAGCAGTACTTC.

This clone was found many times. The chain employs TRBV9 and TRBJ2-3; possibly TRBD1 for D (6 bases). Germline CDR1 reads SGDLS; CDR2 reads YYNGEE. V was clipped by 3 bases and J by 2 bases, with 7 bases between them. CDR3 size: 13 residues. The CDR3 sequence: CASSGGPTDTQYF. The CDR3 coding sequence is TGTGCCAGCAGCGGGGGGCCCACAGATACGCAGTATTTT.

This clone has at least ten counts. The chain combines TRBV6-1 with TRBJ2-5; TRBD2 matches 12 bases. V dropped 8 bases and J dropped 6; count of bases not matched to a gene: 10. The CDR3 is 15 amino acids. Germline lookup yields CDR1 MNHNS and CDR2 SASEGT. The CDR3 DNA reads as TGTGCCAGCTGGTCTAGCGGGGGGGTAAGAAAGACCCAGTACTTC. Translated, it gives CASWSSGGVRKTQYF.

The sample holds many counts of this clone. The chain employs TRBV27 and TRBJ1-1; TRBD1 matches 10 bases. The J segment lost 11 bases and the V segment lost 5 bases, leaving 11 bases of the junction unmatched. In germline, CDR1 is MNHEY, CDR2 SMNVEV (reference sequence). The CDR3 sequence is 14 residues long. CDR3 residues: CASSAGQGLRGAFF. Here the CDR3 DNA reads TGTGCCAGCAGTGCGGGACAGGGGCTTCGGGGGGCTTTCTTT.

The sample holds many counts of this clone. The chain recombines TRBV5-4 with TRBJ1-1; TRBD1 matches at 9 bases. V shed 5 bases, J shed 4 bases, and the junction held 12 bases outside the gene matches. The CDR3 runs to 16 residues. Per the germline V gene, CDR1 is SGHNT and CDR2 is YYREEE (reference sequence). CDR3 nucleotide sequence: TGTGCCAGCAGAGGAGGACAGGGGAAAGTCGGCACTGAAGCTTTCTTT. This translates into CASRGGQGKVGTEAFF.

This clone occurred many times. This rearrangement joins TRBV5-6 to TRBJ2-5; the match to TRBD1 covers 9 bases. V shed 4 bases, J shed 2 bases, and the junction held 6 bases outside the gene matches. Per germline, CDR1 SGHDT and CDR2 YYEEEE. The CDR3 loop spans 15 amino acids. CDR3 sequence reads: CASSRRGQGQETQYF. CDR3 coding DNA: TGTGCCAGCAGCCGGAGGGGACAGGGACAAGAGACCCAGTACTTC.

With regard to this clone: Just one base apart from a much larger clone, this may be a read error. Other nucleotide sequences in the sample specify the same CDR3. The chain carries TRBV5-5 and TRBJ1-1, with D hard to call. Looked up from germline, CDR1 is SGHKS and CDR2 is YYEKEE (reference sequence). CDR3 length: 16 amino acids. CDR3 region: CASIFREDGRNTEAFF. As DNA, the CDR3 is TGTGCCAGTATATTCCGGGAAGACGGGAGGAACACCGAAGCTTTCTTT. Filled out from reference TRBV5-5 and TRBJ1-1, the complete variable domain reads DAGVTQSPTHLIKTRGQQVTLRCSPISGHKSVSWYQQVLGQGPQFIFQYYEKEERGRGNFPDRFSARQFPNYSSELNVNALLLGDSALYLCASIFREDGRNTEAFFGQGTRLTVV.

This clone is medium-sized (0.01 to 0.1%) by share. The chain recombines TRBV18 with TRBJ1-3; 7 bases are shared with TRBD1. This CDR3 region has 16 residues. V lost 4 bases and J lost 0; bases outside the gene matches: 6. The V gene's germline CDR1 is KGHSH and CDR2 LQKENI. CDR3 loop: CASSLDRRNSGNTIYF. The CDR3, as DNA: TGTGCCAGCTCACTGGACAGGCGTAACTCTGGAAACACCATATATTTT.

This clone was seen many times. This chain joins TRBV7-8 and TRBJ1-6; D unresolved. There are 13 residues in the CDR3. The germline V gene encodes CDR1 SGHVS and CDR2 FQNEAQ. The ends were cut back, 5 bases at V and 13 bases at J, with 15 bases in the middle. The CDR3 DNA reads TGTGCCAGCAGCGAGGGCCTCCTCGTCCCCCTCCACTTT. Translated: CASSEGLLVPLHF.

In its sample, this clone was seen a few times. V usage is TRBV5-1 and J usage is TRBJ2-5; 8 positions agree with TRBD2. The end of the DNA fits TRBJ2-7 better, so the J call may be wrong. CDR1 is SGHRS and CDR2 is YFSETQ in the germline V gene. There are 14 residues in the CDR3. The chain's CDR3 is CASSSGGVSYEQYF. CDR3 bases: TGCGCCAGCAGCTCCGGGGGGGTCTCCTACGAGCAGTACTTC.

There are many counts of this clone. The CDR3: CASSLPAPTGSYGYTF. In DNA, the CDR3 is TGTGCCAGCAGCTTACCAGCCCCGACAGGGTCCTATGGCTACACCTTC. This chain connects TRBV7-9 to TRBJ1-2; 7 bases map to TRBD1. The junction had 10 bases not matched to a gene; V was cut back by 2 bases and J by 4 bases. The CDR3 covers 16 residues. CDR1 is SEHNR, CDR2 FQNEAQ, per germline (reference sequence).

The chain uses TRBV6-5 and TRBJ1-1, with no clear D. CDR1 is MNHEY, CDR2 SVGAGI, per germline. The CDR3 covers 12 residues. Deletions cut 10 bases from V and 5 bases from J, with 14 bases between. The CDR3 loop is CATSGPGTEAFF. DNA for the CDR3: TGTGCCACCTCCGGTCCCGGGACTGAAGCTTTCTTT.

The gene calls are TRBV29-1 and TRBJ2-4; 16 positions agree with TRBD2. Germline V lookup: CDR1 SQVTM, CDR2 ANQGSEA. With V trimmed by 6 bases and J by 2 bases, 7 bases remained unmatched. This CDR3 has 17 residues. CDR3 region: CSVRGTSGGVSKNIQYF. CDR3 bases: TGCAGCGTAAGGGGGACTAGCGGGGGGGTCTCCAAAAACATTCAGTACTTC.

This clone was detected ten times or more. The chain recombines TRBV6-1 with TRBJ2-7, with 8 bases that match TRBD2. With 8 bases clipped from V and 0 bases from J, the junction kept 6 bases outside the gene matches. This CDR3 contains 14 residues. Per the germline V gene, CDR1 is MNHNS and CDR2 is SASEGT. The CDR3 DNA reads as TGTGCCAGCCGTCCGGGGGGGAGCTCCTACGAGCAGTACGTC. Its translation is CASRPGGSSYEQYV.

This clone was seen ten or more times. The gene calls are TRBV9 and TRBJ2-2; TRBD2 matches at 12 bases. Germline V gene data show CDR1 as SGDLS and CDR2 as YYNGEE. With V trimmed by 3 bases and J by 6 bases, 6 bases remained unmatched. The length of the CDR3 is 16 residues. The CDR3 reads CASSGRLAGAPGELFF. CDR3 DNA: TGTGCCAGCAGCGGAAGACTAGCGGGGGCCCCCGGGGAGCTGTTTTTT.

The table lists this clone with many counts. The chain employs TRBV6-1 and TRBJ1-1; 10 bases fit TRBD1. This CDR3 spans 15 amino acids. Germline V gene lookup returns CDR1 MNHNS and CDR2 SASEGT. Losses at the gene ends were 3 bases for V and 0 bases for J; bases not matched to a gene: 1. In DNA, the CDR3 is TGTGCCAGCAGTGACGGACAGGGGGTGAACACTGAAGCTTTCTTT. This encodes CASSDGQGVNTEAFF.

This clone was picked up many times. This chain links TRBV28 with TRBJ2-4, with 7 positions matching TRBD2. CDR3 size: 14 residues. V trimming: 7 bases; J trimming: 1 base; junction bases outside the gene matches: 4. In germline, CDR1 is MDHEN, CDR2 SYDVKM. The CDR3 is CASTWGGAKNIQYF. The CDR3 nucleotides are TGTGCCAGCACCTGGGGGGGGGCCAAAAACATTCAGTACTTC.

This clone counts as medium-sized. V gene TRBV5-4 combines with J gene TRBJ1-3; tentatively, D is TRBD1 (5 bases). V was pared by 4 bases and J by 2 bases, with 16 bases between. The CDR3 extends over 16 amino acids. Looked up from germline, CDR1 is SGHNT and CDR2 is YYREEE (reference sequence). The CDR3 sequence: CASSPGPGGAGNTIYF. The DNA for the CDR3 is TGTGCCAGCAGCCCGGGTCCGGGGGGGGCTGGAAACACCATATATTTT. Drawing the rest from reference TRBV5-4 and TRBJ1-3, the complete variable domain is ETGVTQSPTHLIKTRGQQVTLRCSSQSGHNTVSWYQQALGQGPQFIFQYYREEENGRGNFPPRFSGLQFPNYSSELNVNALELDDSALYLCASSPGPGGAGNTIYFGEGSWLTVV.

This clone is medium-sized (0.01 to 0.1%). V gene TRBV5-6 combines with J gene TRBJ1-4, with D unclear. Germline loops: CDR1 SGHDT, CDR2 YYEEEE. Trimming removed 0 bases from V and 8 bases from J, with 8 bases in between. The CDR3 consists of 13 residues. The CDR3 DNA follows: TGTGCCAGCAGCTTGGACGGGAGCGAAAAACTGTTTTTT. Protein sequence: CASSLDGSEKLFF.

In its sample, this clone was seen many times. This chain uses TRBV27 with TRBJ2-1, with 8 bases aligning to TRBD1. The junction had 10 bases not matched to a gene; V was cut back by 7 bases and J by 5 bases. This CDR3 is 15 amino acids long. Germline V gene sequence: CDR1 MNHEY, CDR2 SMNVEV (reference sequence). The CDR3 protein is CASTRTGWRNNEQFF. The CDR3 DNA follows: TGTGCCAGCACCCGGACAGGGTGGAGGAACAATGAGCAGTTCTTC.

At least ten counts were recorded for this clone. V and J are TRBV6-6 and TRBJ1-1, with D perhaps matching TRBD1 (5 bases). This CDR3 is built from 14 residues. Between the trimmed V and J ends, which lost 0 bases and 4 bases, there was a span of 9 bases. The V gene's germline CDR1 is MNHNY and CDR2 SVGAGI (reference sequence). In nucleotides, the CDR3 is TGTGCCAGCAGTTACTCTACAGGCGGCACTGAAGCTTTCTTT. Translation gives CASSYSTGGTEAFF.

This clone appeared many times. The rearrangement links TRBV9 to TRBJ2-3; tentatively, D is TRBD1 (6 bases). Germline lookup yields CDR1 SGDLS and CDR2 YYNGEE. The V and J ends lost 1 base and 6 bases respectively, with 15 bases between them. This CDR3 spans 15 amino acids. The CDR3 here is CASSVNSRGDDTQYF. The CDR3 region has the DNA TGTGCCAGCAGCGTAAATTCCAGGGGTGATGATACGCAGTATTTT.

This clone was observed at least ten times. The chain carries TRBV6-1 and TRBJ1-1; D might be TRBD1 (5 bases). This CDR3 spans 15 amino acids. Per germline, CDR1 MNHNS and CDR2 SASEGT. Trimming removed 7 bases at V and 0 bases at J, with 15 bases between. The CDR3 bases are TGTGCCAGCATCCAGCGGGGCAGGATGAACACTGAAGCTTTCTTT. As protein: CASIQRGRMNTEAFF.

This clone showed up many times. This CDR3 is CASIGDRAVDGYTF. CDR3 sequence (DNA): TGTGCCAGCATAGGGGACAGGGCTGTGGACGGCTACACCTTC. The V and J genes are TRBV6-5 and TRBJ1-2; TRBD1 agrees at 9 bases. This CDR3 has 14 residues. Trimming took 7 bases from V and 8 from J; bases not matched to a gene: 11. Germline CDR1 reads MNHEY; CDR2 reads SVGAGI.

This clone was counted ten times or more. The CDR3 is CASSLWVQGARETQYF. DNA of the CDR3: TGTGCCAGCAGTTTATGGGTCCAGGGGGCCAGAGAGACCCAGTACTTC. V usage is TRBV28 and J usage is TRBJ2-5; 8 bases match TRBD1. V shed 0 bases and J 4 bases; nucleotides not matched to a gene: 7. The CDR3 has 16 residues. Germline V gene lookup returns CDR1 MDHEN and CDR2 SYDVKM.

This clone was seen repeatedly, ten times or more. The chain has TRBV29-1 and TRBJ2-1, with TRBD2 matching 12 bases. The junction had 7 bases not matched to a gene; V was cut back by 0 bases and J by 4 bases. Germline values: CDR1 SQVTM, CDR2 ANQGSEA. The CDR3 sequence is 17 residues long. The CDR3 nucleotides are TGCAGCGTTGAAGACCCACTGACTAGCGGGGGTTACAATGAGCAGTTCTTC. It translates to CSVEDPLTSGGYNEQFF.

This clone was seen repeatedly, ten times or more. CDR3 bases: TGTGCCAGCAGCTCGACTAGACCGGTAGATACGCAGTATTTT. It specifies CASSSTRPVDTQYF. The chain employs TRBV7-2 and TRBJ2-3; tentative D call: TRBD2 (6 bases). Per the germline V gene, CDR1 is SGHTA and CDR2 is FQGNSA. V was clipped by 4 bases and J by 5 bases, with 13 bases between them. The CDR3 spans 14 residues. The complete variable domain, with remaining parts taken from reference TRBV7-2 and TRBJ2-3, reads GAGVSQSPSNKVTEKGKDVELRCDPISGHTALYWYRQSLGQGLEFLIYFQGNSAPDKSGLPSDRFSAERTGGSVSTLTIQRTQQEDSAVYLCASSSTRPVDTQYFGPGTRLTVL.